Shown below are 5 T cell receptor beta chains from a single sample sequenced in a study of tumor and adjacent non-tumor tissue in lung cancer. A modified ARM-PCR protocol with three rounds of nested PCR amplified TCRbeta. TCRdb ran MiXCR on the multiplex PCR reads and lists one entry per CDR3 protein. In the table there are 75,000 to 80,000 distinct CDR3 sequences, 76% of which are singletons. RNA was extracted from bulk tissue without any cell sorting. Distant lung tissue was collected more than 3 cm away from the tumor edge. What was sequenced was distant non-tumor lung tissue. The receptors here all came from a man in his 70s with non-small cell lung cancer.

The chain uses TRBV12-3 or TRBV12-4 and TRBJ2-7; no clear D gene. The germline V and J ends were trimmed by 10 bases and 2 bases, with 15 bases remaining between them. This CDR3 region has 13 residues. In DNA form, the CDR3 reads TGTGCCATCACTTTAGCTCTAACCTACGAGCAGTACTTC. Translation: CAITLALTYEQYF.

This clonotype was observed once. One junction end does not reproduce the germline sequence, and a read error may be involved. This chain links TRBV4-1 with TRBJ1-1; 8 bases line up with TRBD1. Germline V gene data show CDR1 as MGHRA and CDR2 as YSYEKL. The CDR3 is made up of 16 amino acids. The CDR3 DNA follows: TGCGCCAGCAACCAAATCTCAGACAGGGGAAACACTGAAGCTTTCTTT. The encoded protein is CASNQISDRGNTEAFF.

Concerning this clonotype itself: This may be a read error: a much more frequent sequence differs by one nucleotide. The genes are TRBV5-4 and TRBJ1-2; D may be TRBD1 (5 bases). CDR3 size: 17 residues. The germline V gene encodes CDR1 SGHNT and CDR2 YYREEE (reference sequence). Trimming stripped 2 bases from V and 1 base from J, with 18 bases between. CDR3 nucleotide sequence: TGTGCCAGCAGCTTTGAGTTTGGGGCAGGGAATAACTATGGCTACACCTTC. Translated, it gives CASSFEFGAGNNYGYTF.

Of note for this clonotype: At one end the junction does not follow the germline gene, possibly because of a read error. The rearrangement uses TRBV6-5 and TRBJ2-7, with 8 bases fitting TRBD2. CDR1 is MNHEY, CDR2 SVGAGI, per germline. The length of the CDR3 is 16 residues. Here the CDR3 reads CANSSPGTSSFYEQYF. The CDR3 DNA reads as TGTGCCAACAGTAGTCCCGGGACTAGTTCCTTCTACGAGCAGTACTTC.

Turning to this clonotype: This may arise from a read error, as a much more abundant clone is one base away. The rearrangement uses TRBV5-1 and TRBJ1-2; D gene unclear. V lost 6 bases, J lost 8 bases, and 20 bases lay in between. The germline gives CDR1 SGHRS, CDR2 YFSETQ. The CDR3 sequence is 14 residues long. CDR3 residues: CASNTIGPNAGYTF. The CDR3 nucleotides read TGCGCCAGCAACACCATCGGGCCGAACGCCGGCTACACCTTC. Complete variable domain (other parts from reference TRBV5-1 and TRBJ1-2): KAGVTQTPRYLIKTRGQQVTLSCSPISGHRSVSWYQQTPGQGLQFLFEYFSETQRNKGNFPGRFSGRQFSNSRSEMNVSTLELGDSALYLCASNTIGPNAGYTFGSGTRLTVV.